This T cell receptor beta chain was profiled in a study of T cell repertoires in cytomegalovirus infection. Whole-study context: From public TCR beta signatures came an indication of both CMV infection and matching HLA type.

Study-wide points: Ex vivo responses were dominated by HLA-C-restricted CMV-specific TCR beta clonotypes. Carriage of CMV together with the relevant HLA was identifiable through cumulative public TCR beta family frequency.

TCRdb ran MiXCR on the reads and lists one entry per CDR3 protein. The table shows more than 650,000 distinct CDR3 sequences, with less than 40% occurring only once. The CDR3 spans 14 residues. Trimming removed 1 base from V and 9 bases from J, with 13 bases in between. Per the germline V gene, CDR1 is MNHNS and CDR2 is SASEGT. With regard to this clonotype: Its antigen is unidentified.

Sequencing used PBMCs. The clonotype originates from a human donor in good health (CMV status not recorded). Some clones in this sample may be carry-over from other donors' samples. The chain has TRBV6-1 and TRBJ2-1; D perhaps matches TRBD2 (6 bases). The CDR3 is CASSEGLAPVEQFF. The CDR3 region has the DNA TGTGCCAGCAGTGAAGGGCTAGCGCCGGTTGAGCAGTTCTTC.